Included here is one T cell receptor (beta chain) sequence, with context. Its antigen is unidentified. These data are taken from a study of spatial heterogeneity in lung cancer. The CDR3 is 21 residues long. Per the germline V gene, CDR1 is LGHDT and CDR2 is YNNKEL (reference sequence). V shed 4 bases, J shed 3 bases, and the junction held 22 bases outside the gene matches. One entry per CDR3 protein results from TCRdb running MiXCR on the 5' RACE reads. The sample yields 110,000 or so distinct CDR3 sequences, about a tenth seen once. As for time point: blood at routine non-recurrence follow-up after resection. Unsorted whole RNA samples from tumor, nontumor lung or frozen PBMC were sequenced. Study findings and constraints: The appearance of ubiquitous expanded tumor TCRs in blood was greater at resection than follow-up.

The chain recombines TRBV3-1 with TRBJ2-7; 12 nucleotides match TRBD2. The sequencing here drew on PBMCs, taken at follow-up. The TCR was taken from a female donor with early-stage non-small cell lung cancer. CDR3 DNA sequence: TGTGCCAGCAGCCCGATACTGGTGCCATACAGAACTAGCGGGAGGATCTACGAGCAGTACGTC. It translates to CASSPILVPYRTSGRIYEQYV.